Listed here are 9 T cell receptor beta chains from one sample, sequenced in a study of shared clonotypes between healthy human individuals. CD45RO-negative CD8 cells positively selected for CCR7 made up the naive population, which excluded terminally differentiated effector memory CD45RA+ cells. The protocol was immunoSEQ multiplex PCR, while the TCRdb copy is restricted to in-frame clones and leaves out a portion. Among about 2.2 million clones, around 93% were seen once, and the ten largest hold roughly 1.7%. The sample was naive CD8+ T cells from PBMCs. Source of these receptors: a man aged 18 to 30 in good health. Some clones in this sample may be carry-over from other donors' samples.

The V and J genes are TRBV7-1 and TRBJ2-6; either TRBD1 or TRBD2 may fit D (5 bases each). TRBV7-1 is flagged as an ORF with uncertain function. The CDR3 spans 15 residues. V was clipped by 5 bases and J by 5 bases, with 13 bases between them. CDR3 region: CASSGGQSRANVLTF. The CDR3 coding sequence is TGTGCCAGCAGCGGAGGACAAAGTCGGGCCAACGTCCTGACTTTC.

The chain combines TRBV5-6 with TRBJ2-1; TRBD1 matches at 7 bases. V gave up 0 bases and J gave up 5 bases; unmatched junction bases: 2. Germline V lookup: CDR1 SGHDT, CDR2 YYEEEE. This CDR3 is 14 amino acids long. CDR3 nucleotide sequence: TGTGCCAGCAGCTTGGCACAGGGGAACAATGAGCAGTTCTTC. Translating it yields CASSLAQGNNEQFF.

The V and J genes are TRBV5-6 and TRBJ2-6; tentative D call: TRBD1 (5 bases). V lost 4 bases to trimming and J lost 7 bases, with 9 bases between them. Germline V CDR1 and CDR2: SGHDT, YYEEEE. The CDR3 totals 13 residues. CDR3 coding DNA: TGTGCCAGCAGCCCGAGGACAGCCAACGTCCTGACTTTC. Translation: CASSPRTANVLTF.

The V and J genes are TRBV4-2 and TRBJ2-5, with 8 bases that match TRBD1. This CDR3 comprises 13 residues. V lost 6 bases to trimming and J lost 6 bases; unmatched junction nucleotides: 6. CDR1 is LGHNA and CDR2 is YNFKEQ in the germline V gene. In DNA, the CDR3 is TGTGCCAGCAGTCCTACAGGGGGGAAGACCCAGTACTTC. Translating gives CASSPTGGKTQYF.

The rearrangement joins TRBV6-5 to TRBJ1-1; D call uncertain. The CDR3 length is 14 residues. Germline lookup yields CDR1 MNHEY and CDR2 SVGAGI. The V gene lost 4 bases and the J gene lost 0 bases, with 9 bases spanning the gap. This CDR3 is CASSFRTMNTEAFF. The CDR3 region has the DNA TGTGCCAGCAGTTTCCGGACTATGAACACTGAAGCTTTCTTT.

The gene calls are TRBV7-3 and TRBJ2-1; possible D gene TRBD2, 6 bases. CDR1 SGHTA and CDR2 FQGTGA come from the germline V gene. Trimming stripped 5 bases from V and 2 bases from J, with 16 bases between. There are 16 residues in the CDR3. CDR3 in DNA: TGTGCCAGCAGCCCGACTAGGGGTGTCGCCTACAATGAGCAGTTCTTC. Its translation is CASSPTRGVAYNEQFF.

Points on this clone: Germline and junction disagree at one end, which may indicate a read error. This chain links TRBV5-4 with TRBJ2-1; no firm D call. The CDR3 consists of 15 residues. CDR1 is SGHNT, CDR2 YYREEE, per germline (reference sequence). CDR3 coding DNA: TGTGCCAGCAGCTTTGGACCGCCCTCCGACAATGAGCAGTTCTTC. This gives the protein CASSFGPPSDNEQFF.

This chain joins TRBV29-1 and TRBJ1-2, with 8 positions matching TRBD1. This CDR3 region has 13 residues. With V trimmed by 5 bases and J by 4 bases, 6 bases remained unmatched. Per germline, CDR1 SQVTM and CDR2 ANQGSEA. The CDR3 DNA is TGCAGCGTTCAGGGGACAGGTTTCTATGGCTACACCTTC. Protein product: CSVQGTGFYGYTF.

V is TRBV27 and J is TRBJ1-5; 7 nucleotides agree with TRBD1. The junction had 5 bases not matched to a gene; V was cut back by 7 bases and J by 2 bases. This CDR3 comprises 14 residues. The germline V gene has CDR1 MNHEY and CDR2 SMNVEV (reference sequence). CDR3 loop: CASTDRVGNQPQHF. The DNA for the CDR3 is TGTGCCAGCACCGACAGGGTTGGCAATCAGCCCCAGCATTTT.